The 9 T cell receptor beta chains reported below all come from one sample, sequenced in a study of T-cell reconstitution after alpha-beta-depleted transplantation in children. Unique molecular identifiers featured in how the TCRbeta library was prepared. TCRdb redid the calling of the PCR reads with MiXCR, one entry per CDR3 protein. The sample carries under 50,000 distinct CDR3 sequences, about 47% recorded once. The sample here was peripheral blood, taken before TCRalphabeta/CD19-depleted stem cell transplant. Every receptor here comes from a boy in the first two years of life with SCID, due to receive a stem cell transplant.

In this sample, this clonotype turned up a few times. The chain employs TRBV29-1 and TRBJ2-3; D uncertain. Looked up from germline, CDR1 is SQVTM and CDR2 is ANQGSEA. Between the trimmed V and J ends, which lost 4 bases and 5 bases, there was a span of 4 bases. CDR3 size: 10 residues. The CDR3 bases are TGCAGCGTTGGAATAGATACGCAGTATTTT. As protein: CSVGIDTQYF.

This clonotype appeared a few times. The rearrangement joins TRBV9 to TRBJ1-2; 9 bases line up with TRBD1. J was trimmed by 5 bases and V by 4 bases; bases with no gene match: 6. Germline CDR1 SGDLS, CDR2 YYNGEE. CDR3 length equals 14 residues. This chain's CDR3 is CASSTNGQGYGYTF. CDR3 sequence (DNA): TGTGCCAGCAGCACCAACGGACAGGGGTATGGCTACACCTTC.

CDR3 residues: CASTYGSSVGANYGYTF. The CDR3, as DNA: TGTGCCAGCACCTATGGCTCGTCGGTCGGAGCTAACTATGGCTACACCTTC. This sequence joins TRBV11-1 and TRBJ1-2; D not certain. The V end was cut by 7 bases, the J end by 0 bases, with 21 bases between. The CDR3 length is 17 residues. CDR1 and CDR2 (germline): SGHAT, FQDESV (reference sequence).

This chain uses TRBV27 with TRBJ1-1, with TRBD1 identical over 8 bases. J gave up 4 bases and V 5 bases, and 9 bases lay outside the gene matches. The germline V gene encodes CDR1 MNHEY and CDR2 SMNVEV (reference sequence). The length of the CDR3 is 15 residues. This CDR3 reads CASSPSTGVVTEAFF. CDR3 coding DNA: TGTGCCAGCAGTCCGTCGACAGGGGTCGTCACTGAAGCTTTCTTT.

This clonotype has ten or more counts. The genes are TRBV7-8 and TRBJ2-1; 10 nucleotides line up with TRBD2. This CDR3 region has 15 residues. Germline CDR1 reads SGHVS; CDR2 reads FQNEAQ. V lost 0 bases to trimming and J lost 12 bases; unmatched junction nucleotides: 8. The CDR3 nucleotides read TGTGCCAGCAGCTTAGCTGGGACTAGCGTGGGAGGGCAGTTCTTC. It encodes CASSLAGTSVGGQFF.

This chain links TRBV7-9 with TRBJ2-3; 12 nucleotides match TRBD2. V dropped 3 bases and J dropped 2; count of bases not matched to a gene: 6. The CDR3 extends over 17 amino acids. The germline CDR1 and CDR2 sequences are SEHNR and FQNEAQ (reference sequence). This chain's CDR3 is CASSFGLAGSLTDTQYF. The CDR3 nucleotides read TGTGCCAGCAGCTTCGGACTAGCGGGGTCCCTCACAGATACGCAGTATTTT.

This clonotype came up a few times. The chain couples TRBV4-1 to TRBJ1-6; D is ambiguous. V gave up 0 bases and J gave up 9 bases, with 9 bases separating them. This CDR3 is 14 amino acids long. Germline loops: CDR1 MGHRA, CDR2 YSYEKL. The CDR3 spells CASSQDRSTSPLHF. In nucleotides, the CDR3 is TGCGCCAGCAGCCAAGATCGATCAACTTCACCCCTCCACTTT.

V and J are TRBV2 and TRBJ2-1; D gene uncertain. Per germline, CDR1 SNHLY and CDR2 FYNNEI. V was shortened by 5 bases and J by 9 bases, with 14 bases between the two germline ends. CDR3 length: 13 amino acids. The CDR3 sequence is CASSPAQDTEQFF. CDR3 bases: TGTGCCAGCAGTCCCGCGCAGGATACTGAGCAGTTCTTC.

This clonotype was found a few times. The CDR3 DNA sequence: TGTGCCAGCAGCTCGGATGGGGCGGTGCAGCCCCAGCATTTT. The encoded protein is CASSSDGAVQPQHF. J is TRBJ1-5 and V is TRBV5-4; D is perhaps TRBD1 (5 bases). Trimming shortened V by 3 bases and J by 7 bases, and 14 bases separated the two germline ends. The germline gives CDR1 SGHNT, CDR2 YYREEE (reference sequence). The CDR3 is 14 residues long.